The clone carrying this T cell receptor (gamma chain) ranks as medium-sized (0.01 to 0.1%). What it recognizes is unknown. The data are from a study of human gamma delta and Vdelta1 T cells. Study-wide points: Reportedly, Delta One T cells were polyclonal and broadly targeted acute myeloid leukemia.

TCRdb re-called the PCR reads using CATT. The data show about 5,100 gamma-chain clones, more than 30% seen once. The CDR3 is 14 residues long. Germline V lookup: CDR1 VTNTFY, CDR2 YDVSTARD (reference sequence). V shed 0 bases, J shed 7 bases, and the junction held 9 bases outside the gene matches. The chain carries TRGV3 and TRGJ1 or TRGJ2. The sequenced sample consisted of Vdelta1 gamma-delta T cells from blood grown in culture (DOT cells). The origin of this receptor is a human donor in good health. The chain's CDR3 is CATWDRPGAYKKLF. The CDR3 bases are TGTGCCACCTGGGACAGGCCAGGAGCCTATAAGAAACTCTTT.